Reported below is one T cell receptor (beta chain). Its antigen remains unidentified. Base-call qualities are not available, and no considerably larger clone is one nucleotide away. This sample stems from a study of neoadjuvant anti-PD-1 for oral cavity cancer listed by TCRdb under 2021. Context from the whole study: Before curative-intent surgical resection, most patients were given three to four biweekly doses of nivolumab at 3 mg/kg. Patients who did not progress were given a fourth nivolumab dose at about day 43 and had definitive surgical resection on days 50-56. Under RECIST 1.1, patients with complete response, partial response or stable disease were classed as responders, and patients with progression were classed as non-responders. A 33% response rate was observed in the parent correlative cohort, in which over nine patients were included. General study outcomes and caveats: Only three patients per response group were included in the TCR analyses, and the authors called for validation in larger cohorts. Larger post-treatment sizes of preexisting intratumoral clones correlated with greater tumor shrinkage, suggesting expansion of preexisting clones contributed to response. Higher pretreatment blood Treg/Th17 ratios correlated with both higher pretreatment blood TCRbeta clonality and lower post-treatment tumor TCRbeta clonality.

The sample's time point, from its label and the paper: after neoadjuvant nivolumab, at surgical resection. None of the patients had received prior systemic or radiation treatment, and all were newly diagnosed with stage II-IVA oral cavity squamous cell carcinoma. The cohort consisted of patients with HPV-negative, locally advanced oral cavity squamous cell carcinoma. Samples came from a longitudinal correlative study of a single-arm phase II trial of neoadjuvant nivolumab in oral cavity squamous cell carcinoma. Subject-matched pre- and post-treatment PBMCs and tumors from three responders and three non-responders were subjected to genomic DNA-based TCRbeta sequencing. Genomic DNA was isolated from tumor tissue using the Maxwell RSC DNA from Tissue kit. Survey sequencing of tumors used two replicates per sample, and the tumor libraries mostly started from about 5 ug of input genomic DNA. Following the manufacturer's instructions, the team built TCRbeta libraries using the immunoSEQ hsTCRbeta kit. The finished libraries were brought together in one pool at 2.5 to 3 nM, which was then read using an Illumina NovaSeq 6000 S4 flow cell. As for the authors' bioinformatics: The immunoSEQ Analyzer handled quality control and preprocessing of the raw data. The analysis was limited to productive rearrangements, and each clonotype was defined by a unique CDR3 amino acid sequence. Repertoire clonality was estimated as the Gini-Simpson index, computed with the R package tcR. Gini indices were compared with Student's t test, and associations with tumor size change were assessed by Pearson correlation. TCRdb mirrors the immuneACCESS table, restricted to in-frame sequences. Some clones are absent from its copies; in checked studies, under half trace to an unresolved V gene, and the reason for the others is unknown. D and trimming come from the DNA, and the V and J calls and clone size come from that table. Across this sample there are about 23,000 clones, with 27% seen only once. The ten biggest clones cover roughly 15% of the sample.

Trimming leaves V shorter by 8 bases and J shorter by 7 bases, with the junction holding 8 bases beyond the gene matches. Sequences GTSNPN (CDR1) and SVGIG (CDR2) are obtained from the germline V gene (reference sequence). From the cysteine through the phenylalanine, the CDR3 covers 13 amino acids. Only the CDR3 DNA is retained, 39 bases long and in frame from the first base. This receptor chain uses TRBV30 and TRBJ1-2, and 12 junction bases match TRBD1. The clonotype originates from a person between 35 and 79 years old with oral cavity squamous cell carcinoma. Sequencing used tumor tissue, obtained after nivolumab (anti-PD-1) treatment. For the CDR3, the sequence is CAGPGTGGFGYTF. The nucleotide sequence reads TGTGCCGGCCCCGGGACAGGGGGCTTTGGCTACACCTTC.